This TCR beta chain was identified in a study of shared clonotypes between healthy human individuals. CDR1 and CDR2 (germline): SEHNR, FQNEAQ (reference sequence). The trim removed 8 bases at V and 0 bases at J, leaving 8 bases unmatched. The CDR3 is made up of 15 amino acids. The split of CD4+ cells yielded CD45RA+ naive and CD45RA-negative memory subsets. Deep level was the assay's run setting. TCRdb keeps only in-frame clones here, not all; method: immunoSEQ multiplex PCR. The sample holds 2 million to 2.5 million clones, 95% seen once. The TCR sequence derives from a man aged 18 to 30 in good health. The chain uses TRBV7-9 and TRBJ2-5; TRBD1 matches 8 bases. Sequences were obtained from naive CD4+ T cells sorted from blood. Subset here: CD45RA+ positively selected. Written as DNA, the CDR3 is TGTGCCAGCGGACGTGGGGACAGGAACCAAGAGACCCAGTACTTC. Translation: CASGRGDRNQETQYF.